The 6 T cell receptor beta chains below were found in one sample sequenced in a study of vaccination effects on CD4 cells after COVID-19. With approximately 9 days of culture completed, CD4+ T cells were isolated. A PCR test confirmed that the person had SARS-CoV-2 infection between March and December 2020. It was two doses of either the BNT162b2 or mRNA-1273 vaccine that participants received. The repertoire was sequenced with immunoSEQ multiplex PCR; TCRdb's copy has only in-frame clones and lacks some. The table includes nearly 35,000 clones, around 80% detected once. These receptors' targets are unknown. The material sequenced was CD4+ T cells from PBMCs cultured without peptide, taken after COVID-19 vaccination. The receptors shown here come from a human donor who had a prior SARS-CoV-2 infection.

The J gene is TRBJ1-2, the V gene TRBV6-5; TRBD1 aligns across 11 bases. The CDR3 contains 13 residues. Germline V gene sequence: CDR1 MNHEY, CDR2 SVGAGI. After removal of 7 bases from V and 12 bases from J, the junction contained 10 bases not matched to a gene. The CDR3 coding sequence is TGTGCCAGCAAAAACCGGGACAGGGGGATCAACACCTTC. Its protein product is CASKNRDRGINTF.

This clone is a singleton in its sample. The chain joins TRBV4-3 to TRBJ2-2; D might be TRBD2 (5 bases). The ends were cut back, 3 bases at V and 7 bases at J, with 12 bases in the middle. The CDR3 spans 14 residues. The V gene's germline CDR1 is LGHNA and CDR2 YSLEER. CDR3 region: CASSQGSGIGELFF. The CDR3 DNA is TGCGCCAGCAGCCAGGGGAGCGGAATCGGGGAGCTGTTTTTT.

V is TRBV7-9 and J is TRBJ2-1, with TRBD2 matching 11 bases. V lost 4 bases to trimming and J lost 0 bases; unmatched junction nucleotides: 2. Germline CDR1 reads SEHNR; CDR2 reads FQNEAQ (reference sequence). CDR3 length: 16 amino acids. DNA of the CDR3: TGTGCCAGCAGCTATAGCGGGAGGGGCTCCTACAATGAGCAGTTCTTC. Its protein is CASSYSGRGSYNEQFF.

This clone was observed a few times. The CDR3 here is CASSFRPGQGLYGYTF. In nucleotides, the CDR3 is TGTGCCAGCAGCTTCAGGCCAGGACAGGGCCTCTATGGCTACACCTTC. This chain uses TRBV5-8 with TRBJ1-2; 8 bases are a match to TRBD1. Germline V gene sequence: CDR1 SGHTS, CDR2 YDEGEE. V shed 2 bases and J 4 bases; nucleotides not matched to a gene: 10. The CDR3 contains 16 residues.

This clone was picked up a small number of times. The V gene is TRBV10-3, the J gene TRBJ2-7; D remains unclear. CDR3 length: 13 amino acids. Looked up from germline, CDR1 is ENHRY and CDR2 is SYGVKD. V lost 2 bases and J 1 base, leaving 6 bases between the germline ends. CDR3 sequence (DNA): TGTGCCATCAGTGAGACATGGTCCTACGAGCAGTACTTC. Its translation: CAISETWSYEQYF.

V is TRBV4-2 and J is TRBJ2-5, with D perhaps matching TRBD1 or TRBD2 (5 bases each). The CDR3 runs to 15 residues. The germline CDR1 and CDR2 sequences are LGHNA and YNFKEQ. V was pared by 0 bases and J by 3 bases, with 11 bases between. DNA for the CDR3: TGTGCCAGCAGCCAAGAATTCGGGACCGAAGAGACCCAGTACTTC. Protein product: CASSQEFGTEETQYF.